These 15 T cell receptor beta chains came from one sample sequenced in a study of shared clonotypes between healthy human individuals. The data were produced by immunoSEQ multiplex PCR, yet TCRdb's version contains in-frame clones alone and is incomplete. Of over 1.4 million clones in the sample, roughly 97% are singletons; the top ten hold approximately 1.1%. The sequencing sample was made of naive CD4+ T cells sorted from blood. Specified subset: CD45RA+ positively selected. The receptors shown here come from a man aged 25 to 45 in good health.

CDR3 sequence reads: CASSTSSSGANVLTF. The CDR3 region has the DNA TGTGCCAGCAGCACATCGAGCTCTGGGGCCAACGTCCTGACTTTC. This chain connects TRBV7-3 to TRBJ2-6, with D unclear. CDR3 length equals 15 residues. Trimming removed 5 bases from V and 0 bases from J, with 8 bases in between. CDR1 and CDR2 (germline): SGHTA, FQGTGA.

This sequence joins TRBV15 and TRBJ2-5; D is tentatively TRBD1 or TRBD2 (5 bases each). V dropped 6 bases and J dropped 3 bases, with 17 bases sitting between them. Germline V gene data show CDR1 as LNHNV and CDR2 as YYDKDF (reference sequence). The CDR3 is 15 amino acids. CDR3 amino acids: CATSSRDGYEETQYF. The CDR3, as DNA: TGTGCCACCAGTTCTCGGGACGGCTATGAAGAGACCCAGTACTTC.

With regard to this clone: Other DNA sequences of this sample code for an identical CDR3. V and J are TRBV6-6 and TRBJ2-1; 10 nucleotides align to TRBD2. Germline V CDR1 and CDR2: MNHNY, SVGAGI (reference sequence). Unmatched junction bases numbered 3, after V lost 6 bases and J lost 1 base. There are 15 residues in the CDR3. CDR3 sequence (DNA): TGTGCCAGCAGCTCTAGCGGGAGTTCCTACAATGAGCAGTTCTTC. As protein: CASSSSGSSYNEQFF.

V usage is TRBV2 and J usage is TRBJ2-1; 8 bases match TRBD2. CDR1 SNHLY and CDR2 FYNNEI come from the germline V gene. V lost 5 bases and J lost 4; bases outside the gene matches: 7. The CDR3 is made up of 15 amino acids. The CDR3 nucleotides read TGTGCCAGCAGTTTTAGCGGGACTCCGTACAATGAGCAGTTCTTC. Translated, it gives CASSFSGTPYNEQFF.

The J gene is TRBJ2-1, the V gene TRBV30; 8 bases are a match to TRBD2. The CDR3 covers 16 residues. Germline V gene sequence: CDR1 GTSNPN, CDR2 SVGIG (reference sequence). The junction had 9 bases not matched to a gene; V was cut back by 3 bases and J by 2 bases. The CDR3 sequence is CAWSLSASGPYNEQFF. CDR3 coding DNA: TGTGCCTGGAGCCTGTCCGCTAGCGGGCCCTACAATGAGCAGTTCTTC.

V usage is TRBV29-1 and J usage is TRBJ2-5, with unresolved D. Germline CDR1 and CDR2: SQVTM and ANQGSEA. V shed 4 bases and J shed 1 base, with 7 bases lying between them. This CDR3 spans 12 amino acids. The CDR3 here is CSVVAVQETQYF. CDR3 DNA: TGCAGCGTTGTGGCAGTCCAAGAGACCCAGTACTTC.

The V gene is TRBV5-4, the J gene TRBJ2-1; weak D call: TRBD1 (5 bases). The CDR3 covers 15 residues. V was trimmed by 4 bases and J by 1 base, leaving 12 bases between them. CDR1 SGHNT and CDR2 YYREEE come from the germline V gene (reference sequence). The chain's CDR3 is CASSDDSESYNEQFF. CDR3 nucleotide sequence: TGTGCCAGCAGCGATGACAGCGAATCCTACAATGAGCAGTTCTTC.

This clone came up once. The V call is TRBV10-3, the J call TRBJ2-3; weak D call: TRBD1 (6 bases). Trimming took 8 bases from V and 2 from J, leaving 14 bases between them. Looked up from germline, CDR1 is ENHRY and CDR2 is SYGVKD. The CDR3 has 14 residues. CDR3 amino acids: CAIADSALTDTQYF. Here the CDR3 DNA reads TGTGCCATCGCGGACAGCGCCCTCACAGATACGCAGTATTTT.

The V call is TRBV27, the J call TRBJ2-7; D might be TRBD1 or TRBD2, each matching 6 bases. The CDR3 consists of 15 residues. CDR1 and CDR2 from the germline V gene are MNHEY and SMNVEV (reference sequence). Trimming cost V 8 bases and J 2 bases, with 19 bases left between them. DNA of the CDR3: TGTGCCAGCGGGGACTCCCTGGGACACCCCTACGAGCAGTACTTC. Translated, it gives CASGDSLGHPYEQYF.

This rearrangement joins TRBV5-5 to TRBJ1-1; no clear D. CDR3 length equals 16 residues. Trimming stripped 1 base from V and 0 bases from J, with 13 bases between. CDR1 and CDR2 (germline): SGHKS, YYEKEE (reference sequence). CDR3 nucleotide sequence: TGTGCCAGCAGCTTGCGTTTTTTTGGGATGAACACTGAAGCTTTCTTT. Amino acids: CASSLRFFGMNTEAFF.

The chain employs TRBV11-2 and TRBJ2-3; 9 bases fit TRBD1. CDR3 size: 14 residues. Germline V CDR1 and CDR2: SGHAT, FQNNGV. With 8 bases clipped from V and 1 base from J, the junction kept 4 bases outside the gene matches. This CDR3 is CASGTGTGTDTQYF. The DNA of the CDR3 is TGTGCCAGCGGGACAGGGACCGGCACAGATACGCAGTATTTT.

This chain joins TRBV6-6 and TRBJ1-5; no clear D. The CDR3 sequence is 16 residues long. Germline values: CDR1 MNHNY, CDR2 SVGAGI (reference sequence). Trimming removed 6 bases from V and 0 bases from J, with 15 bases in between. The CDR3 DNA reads TGTGCCAGCAGACCCCCGGTAGCGGATAGCAATCAGCCCCAGCATTTT. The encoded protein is CASRPPVADSNQPQHF.

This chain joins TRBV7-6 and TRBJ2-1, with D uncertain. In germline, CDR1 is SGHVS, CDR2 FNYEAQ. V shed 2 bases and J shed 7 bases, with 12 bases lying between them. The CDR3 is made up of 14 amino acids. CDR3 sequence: CASSLPSVRNEQFF. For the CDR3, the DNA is TGTGCCAGCAGCTTACCCTCCGTTCGGAATGAGCAGTTCTTC.

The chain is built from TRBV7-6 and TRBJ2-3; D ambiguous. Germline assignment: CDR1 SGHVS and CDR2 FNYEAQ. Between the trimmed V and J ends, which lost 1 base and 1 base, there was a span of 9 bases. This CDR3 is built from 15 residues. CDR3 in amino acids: CASSLGASGTDTQYF. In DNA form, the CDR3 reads TGTGCCAGCAGCTTAGGGGCGAGTGGCACAGATACGCAGTATTTT.

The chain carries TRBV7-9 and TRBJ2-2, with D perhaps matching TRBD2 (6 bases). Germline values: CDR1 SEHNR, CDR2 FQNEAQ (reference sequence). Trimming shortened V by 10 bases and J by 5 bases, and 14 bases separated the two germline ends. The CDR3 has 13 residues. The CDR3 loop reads CANRPGRTGELFF. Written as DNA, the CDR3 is TGTGCCAACCGTCCGGGGAGGACCGGGGAGCTGTTTTTT.